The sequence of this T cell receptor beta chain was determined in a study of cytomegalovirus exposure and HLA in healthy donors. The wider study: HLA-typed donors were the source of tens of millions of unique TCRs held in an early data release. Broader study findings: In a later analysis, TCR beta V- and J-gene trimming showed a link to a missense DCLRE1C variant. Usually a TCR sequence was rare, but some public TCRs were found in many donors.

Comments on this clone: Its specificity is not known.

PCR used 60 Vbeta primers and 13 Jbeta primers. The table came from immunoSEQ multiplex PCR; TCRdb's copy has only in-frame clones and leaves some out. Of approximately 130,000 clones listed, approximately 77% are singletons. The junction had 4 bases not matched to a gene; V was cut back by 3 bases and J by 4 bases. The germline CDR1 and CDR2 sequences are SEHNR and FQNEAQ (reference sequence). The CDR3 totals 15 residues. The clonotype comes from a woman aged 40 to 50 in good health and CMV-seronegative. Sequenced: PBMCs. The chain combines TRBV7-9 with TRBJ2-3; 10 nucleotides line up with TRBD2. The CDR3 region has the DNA TGTGCCAGCAGCTTCCAGCGGGGGGGCGCAGATACGCAGTATTTT. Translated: CASSFQRGGADTQYF.